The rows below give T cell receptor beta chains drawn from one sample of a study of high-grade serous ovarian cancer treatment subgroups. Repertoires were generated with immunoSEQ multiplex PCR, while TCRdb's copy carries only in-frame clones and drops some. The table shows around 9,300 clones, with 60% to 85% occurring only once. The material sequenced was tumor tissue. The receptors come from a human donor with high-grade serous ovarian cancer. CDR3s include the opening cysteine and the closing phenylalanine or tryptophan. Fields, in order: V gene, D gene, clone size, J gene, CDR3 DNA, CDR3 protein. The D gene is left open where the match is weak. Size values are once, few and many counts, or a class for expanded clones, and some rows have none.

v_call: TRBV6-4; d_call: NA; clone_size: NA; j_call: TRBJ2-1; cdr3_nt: TGTGCCAGCAGCTACAATGAGCAGTTCTTC; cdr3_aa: CASSYNEQFF
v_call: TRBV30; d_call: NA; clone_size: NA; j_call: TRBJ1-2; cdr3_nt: TGTGCCTGGGATGCCATGGACCAGAAACATGGCTACACCTTC; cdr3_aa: CAWDAMDQKHGYTF
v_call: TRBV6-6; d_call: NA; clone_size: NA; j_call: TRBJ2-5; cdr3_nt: TGTGCCAGCAGTTACTCTGGGCAGTCCCAAGAGACCCAGTACTTC; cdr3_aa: CASSYSGQSQETQYF
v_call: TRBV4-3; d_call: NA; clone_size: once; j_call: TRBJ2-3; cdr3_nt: TGCGCCAGCAGCCAACCGCCCTGGGGGGGGCCGTTCGGTACAGATACGCAGTATTTT; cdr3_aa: CASSQPPWGGPFGTDTQYF
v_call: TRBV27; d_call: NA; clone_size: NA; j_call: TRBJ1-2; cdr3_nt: TGTGCCAGCAGTCACATCCAGGGATCTAACTATGGCTACACCTTC; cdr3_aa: CASSHIQGSNYGYTF
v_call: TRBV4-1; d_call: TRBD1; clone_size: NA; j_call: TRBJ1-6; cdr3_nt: TGCGCCAGCAGCCAAGAGGGGACAGATCCTACAGGCCGAAATTCACCCCTCCACTTT; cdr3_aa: CASSQEGTDPTGRNSPLHF
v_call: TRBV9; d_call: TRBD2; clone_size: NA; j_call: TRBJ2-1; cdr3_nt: TGTGCCAGCAGCGATCAGCCCGAAGCGGGAGAAAACAATGAGCAGTTCTTC; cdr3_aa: CASSDQPEAGENNEQFF
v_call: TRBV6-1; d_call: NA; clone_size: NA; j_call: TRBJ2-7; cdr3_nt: TGTGCCAGCAGTGAGACTAATGACCACGAGCAGTACTTC; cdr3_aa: CASSETNDHEQYF
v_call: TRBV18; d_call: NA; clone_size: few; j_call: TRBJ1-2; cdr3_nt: TGTGCCAGCTCACCAGCCGACAGGATATATGGCTACACCTTC; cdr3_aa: CASSPADRIYGYTF
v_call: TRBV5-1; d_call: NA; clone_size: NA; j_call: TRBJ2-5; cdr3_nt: TGCGCCAGCAGCCCCCCGACCCAAGAGACCCAGTACTTC; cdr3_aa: CASSPPTQETQYF
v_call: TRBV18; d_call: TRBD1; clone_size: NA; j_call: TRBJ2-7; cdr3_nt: TGTGCCAGCTCACAGGGACAGGGGGAAGTCTACGAGCAGTACTTC; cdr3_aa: CASSQGQGEVYEQYF
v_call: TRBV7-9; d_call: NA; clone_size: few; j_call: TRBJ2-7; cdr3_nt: TGTGCCAGCAGCTTAGCGTTCCGGGTTGAGCAGTACTTC; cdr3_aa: CASSLAFRVEQYF
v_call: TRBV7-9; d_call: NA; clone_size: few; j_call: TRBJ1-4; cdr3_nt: TGTGCCAGCAGCTTAGAATGGGAAGGTGAAAAACTGTTTTTT; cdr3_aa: CASSLEWEGEKLFF
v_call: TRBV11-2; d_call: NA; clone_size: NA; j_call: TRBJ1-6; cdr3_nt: TGTGCCAGCAGCTTAGCGGGCAGGGGCACTTCACCCCTCCACTTT; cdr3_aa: CASSLAGRGTSPLHF
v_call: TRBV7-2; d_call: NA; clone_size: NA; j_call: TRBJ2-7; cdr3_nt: TGTGCCAGCAGCTTGCGCAACTACGAGCAGTACTTC; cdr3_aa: CASSLRNYEQYF
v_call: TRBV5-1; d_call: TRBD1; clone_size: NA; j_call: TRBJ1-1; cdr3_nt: TGCGCCAGCAGCCCCCGGTGGGGGACAGGGGGGGTTGACACTGAAGCTTTCTTT; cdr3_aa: CASSPRWGTGGVDTEAFF
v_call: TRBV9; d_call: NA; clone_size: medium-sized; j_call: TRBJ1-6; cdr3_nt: TGTGCCAGCAGCGTAGCCCGGGTTGGCTCCTATAATTCACCCCTCCACTTT; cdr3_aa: CASSVARVGSYNSPLHF
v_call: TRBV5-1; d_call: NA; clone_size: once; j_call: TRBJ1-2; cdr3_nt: TGCGCCAGCAGCTTGTCAACAGGTGGTTATGGCTACACCTTC; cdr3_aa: CASSLSTGGYGYTF
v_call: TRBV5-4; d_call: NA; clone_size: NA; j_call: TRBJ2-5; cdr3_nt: TGTGCCAGCAGCTACGCGGCGCTAGCTGAGACCCAGTACTTC; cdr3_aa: CASSYAALAETQYF